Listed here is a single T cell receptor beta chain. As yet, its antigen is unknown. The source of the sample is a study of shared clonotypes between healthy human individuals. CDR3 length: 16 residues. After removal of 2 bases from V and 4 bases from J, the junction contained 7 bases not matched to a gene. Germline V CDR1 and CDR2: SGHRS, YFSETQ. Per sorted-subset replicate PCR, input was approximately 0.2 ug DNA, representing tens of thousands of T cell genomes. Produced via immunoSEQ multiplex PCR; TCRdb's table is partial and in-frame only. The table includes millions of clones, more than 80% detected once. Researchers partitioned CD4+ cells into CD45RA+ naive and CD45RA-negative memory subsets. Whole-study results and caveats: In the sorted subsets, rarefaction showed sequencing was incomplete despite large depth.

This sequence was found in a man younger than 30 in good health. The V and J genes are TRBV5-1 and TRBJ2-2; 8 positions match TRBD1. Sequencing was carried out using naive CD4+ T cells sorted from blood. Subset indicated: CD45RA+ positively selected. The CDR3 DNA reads TGCGCCAGCAGCTTTCCCAGGGGGCTAGGCACCGGGGAGCTGTTTTTT. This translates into CASSFPRGLGTGELFF.